The T cell receptor (beta chain) under discussion was sequenced for a study of Graves' ophthalmopathy and Graves' hyperthyroidism. Study-level points and caveats: Thyroid clonotypes that were expanded above 0.001 frequency mostly also appeared in blood.

The germline V gene has CDR1 DFQATT and CDR2 SNEGSKA (reference sequence). The CDR3 covers 13 residues. Deletions cut 0 bases from V and 5 bases from J, with 10 bases between. This clonotype was picked up many times. The target antigen is unknown. Orbital computed tomography, together with clinical symptoms, serum thyroxine, TRAb and thyroid ultrasound, was used for diagnosis. RNA transcripts provided the template for amplifying TCR beta CDR3 regions. HTBI primers served in a first-round RT-PCR, which a second-round multiplex PCR followed. TCRdb passed the multiplex PCR reads through MiXCR, listing each CDR3 protein once. The sample has around 590,000 distinct CDR3 sequences; about 35% are singletons.

This receptor was obtained from an adult man with Graves' hyperthyroidism. This chain connects TRBV20-1 to TRBJ2-5; tentative D call: TRBD1 (7 bases). Sequencing was carried out using peripheral blood or thyroid tissue (not recorded which). CDR3 protein: CSARDSGGETQYF. The DNA of the CDR3 is TGCAGTGCTAGAGATTCAGGGGGGGAGACCCAGTACTTC.